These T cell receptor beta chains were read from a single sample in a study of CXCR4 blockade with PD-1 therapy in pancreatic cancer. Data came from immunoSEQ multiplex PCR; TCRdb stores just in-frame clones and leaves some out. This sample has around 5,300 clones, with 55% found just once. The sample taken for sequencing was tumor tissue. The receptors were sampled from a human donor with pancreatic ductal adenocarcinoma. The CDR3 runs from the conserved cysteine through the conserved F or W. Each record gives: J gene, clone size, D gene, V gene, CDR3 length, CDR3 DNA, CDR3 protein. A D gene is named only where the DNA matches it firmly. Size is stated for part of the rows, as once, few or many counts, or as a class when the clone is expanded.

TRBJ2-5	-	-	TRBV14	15	TGTGCCAGCAGCCAAGACCACAGGGCTGGAGAGACCCAGTACTTC	CASSQDHRAGETQYF
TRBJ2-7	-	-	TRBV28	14	TGTGCCAGCAGACCCGGGACGACCTCCTACGAGCAGTACTTC	CASRPGTTSYEQYF
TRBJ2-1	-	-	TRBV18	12	TGTGCCAGCTCACTGGCGGGAAGTGAGCAGTTCTTC	CASSLAGSEQFF
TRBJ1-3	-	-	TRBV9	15	TGTGCCAGCAGCGAGGTCACCTACTCTGGAAACACCATATATTTT	CASSEVTYSGNTIYF
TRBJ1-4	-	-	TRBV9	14	TGTGCCAGCTCCATCGCCGGGAGCAATGAAAAACTGTTTTTT	CASSIAGSNEKLFF
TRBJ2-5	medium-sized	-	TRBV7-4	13	TGTGCCAGCAGTTGGGACTCCAGGGAGACCCAGTACTTC	CASSWDSRETQYF
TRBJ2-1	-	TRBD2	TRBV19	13	TGTGCCAGTAGTACTAGCGGGAGGGGTGAGCAGTTCTTC	CASSTSGRGEQFF
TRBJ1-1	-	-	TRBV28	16	TGTGCCAGCAGTCCCCGGTCCGGGGGAATGAACACTGAAGCTTTCTTT	CASSPRSGGMNTEAFF
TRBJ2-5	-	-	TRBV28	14	TGTGCCAGCAGTTTCCAGCGGGTTCAAGAGACCCAGTACTTC	CASSFQRVQETQYF
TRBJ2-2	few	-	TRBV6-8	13	TGTGCCAGCAGTTACTATGTCACCGGGGAGCTGTTTTTT	CASSYYVTGELFF
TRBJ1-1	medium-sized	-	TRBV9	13	TGTGCCAGCAGTGAAGGCCGGAGGGAGGGAGCTTTCTTT	CASSEGRREGAFF
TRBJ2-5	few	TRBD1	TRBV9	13	TGTGCCAGCAGTGGGGCAGGGGGCCGGACCCAGTACTTC	CASSGAGGRTQYF
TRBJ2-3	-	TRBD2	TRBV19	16	TGTGCCAGTAGTATAGACCAGACTAGCGTAAGGGATACGCAGTATTTT	CASSIDQTSVRDTQYF
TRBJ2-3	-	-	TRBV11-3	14	TGTGCCAGCAACTACGGGGGCATCACAGATACGCAGTATTTT	CASNYGGITDTQYF
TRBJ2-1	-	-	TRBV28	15	TGTGCCAGCAGTTATCAACAGAGCTCCTACAATGAGCAGTTCTTC	CASSYQQSSYNEQFF
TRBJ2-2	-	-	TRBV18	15	TGTGCCAGCTCACGCGGACAAACGAACACCGGGGAGCTGTTTTTT	CASSRGQTNTGELFF
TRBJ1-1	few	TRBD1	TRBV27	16	TGTGCCAGCAGCCATGGAGGACAGGGTCGGGGCACTGAAGCTTTCTTT	CASSHGGQGRGTEAFF
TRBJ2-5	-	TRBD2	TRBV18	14	TGTGCCAGCTCACCCGGACTAGCGCAAGAGACCCAGTACTTC	CASSPGLAQETQYF
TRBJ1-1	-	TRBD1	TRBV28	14	TGTGCCAGCAGCCAGGGGGGGAGTCTCACCCAAGCTTTCTTT	CASSQGGSLTQAFF
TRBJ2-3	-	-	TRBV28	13	TGTGCCAGCAGTTTATCGGACCGAGTGTTCCAGTATTTT	CASSLSDRVFQYF
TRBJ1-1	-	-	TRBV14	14	TGTGCCAGCAGCCAATGGTTATTGAACACTGAAGCTTTCTTT	CASSQWLLNTEAFF
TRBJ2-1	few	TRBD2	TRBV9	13	TGTGCCAGCAGTGATAGAGCGGGGGATGAGCAGTTCTTC	CASSDRAGDEQFF
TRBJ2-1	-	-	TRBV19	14	TGTGCCACCGACAACACAGGGAGAGGGAATGAGCAGTTCTTC	CATDNTGRGNEQFF
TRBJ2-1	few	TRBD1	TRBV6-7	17	TGTGCCAGCACCAGCCGACAGGGGGCTTGGGGGAGGGCTTGCCAGTTCTTC	CASTSRQGAWGRACQFF
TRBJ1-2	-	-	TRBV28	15	TGTGCCAGCAGTTTAGCTCCCTGGCAGGGTGGAGGCTACACCTTC	CASSLAPWQGGGYTF
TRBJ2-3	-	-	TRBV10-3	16	TGTGCCACCAAGGGTAGAGGACTCCCGACGGTGGATACGCAGTATTTT	CATKGRGLPTVDTQYF
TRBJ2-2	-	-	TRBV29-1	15	TGCAGCGTTGAAGATCGACAGCAGAGCACCGGGGAGCTGTTTTTT	CSVEDRQQSTGELFF
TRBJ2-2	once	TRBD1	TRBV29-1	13	TGCAGCGTTAGGGACAGCCCATCCGGGGAGCTGTTTTTT	CSVRDSPSGELFF
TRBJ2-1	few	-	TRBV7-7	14	TGTGCCAGCAGCTTAGAACTAGCAAACAATGAGCAGTTCTTC	CASSLELANNEQFF
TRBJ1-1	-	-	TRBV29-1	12	TGCAGCGTGACAAAGATGAACACTGAAGCTTTCTTT	CSVTKMNTEAFF